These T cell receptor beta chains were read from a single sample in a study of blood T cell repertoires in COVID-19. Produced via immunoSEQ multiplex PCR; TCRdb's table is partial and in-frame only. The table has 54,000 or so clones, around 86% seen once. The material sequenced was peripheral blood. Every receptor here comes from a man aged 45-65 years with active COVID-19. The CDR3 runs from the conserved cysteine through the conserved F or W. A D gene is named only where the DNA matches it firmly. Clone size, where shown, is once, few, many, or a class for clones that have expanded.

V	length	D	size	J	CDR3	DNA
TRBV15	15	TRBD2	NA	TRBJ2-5	CATSRDRGDQETQYF	TGTGCCACCAGCAGAGATCGGGGGGACCAAGAGACCCAGTACTTC
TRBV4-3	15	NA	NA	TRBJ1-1	CASSQDRVSNTEAFF	TGCGCCAGCAGCCAAGACCGAGTTTCGAACACTGAAGCTTTCTTT
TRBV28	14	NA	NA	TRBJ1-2	CASSLQRRNYGYTF	TGTGCCAGCAGCTTACAACGGAGAAACTATGGCTACACCTTC
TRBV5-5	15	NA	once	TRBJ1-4	CASSLNGGAGEKLFF	TGTGCCAGCAGCTTGAATGGAGGGGCGGGTGAAAAACTGTTTTTT
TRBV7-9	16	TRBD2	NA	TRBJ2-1	CASSLSLAGSYNEQFF	TGTGCCAGCAGCTTAAGTCTAGCGGGCTCCTACAATGAGCAGTTCTTC
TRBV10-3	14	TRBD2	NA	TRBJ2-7	CATGLSGRRREQYF	TGTGCCACCGGTTTGAGCGGGAGGCGGCGCGAGCAGTACTTC
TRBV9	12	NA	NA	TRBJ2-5	CASSVEAGPQYF	TGTGCCAGCAGCGTAGAGGCAGGCCCCCAGTACTTC
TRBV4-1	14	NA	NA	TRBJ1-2	CASSQDPQVWGYTF	TGCGCCAGCAGCCAAGATCCCCAGGTTTGGGGCTACACCTTC
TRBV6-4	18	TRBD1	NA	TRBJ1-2	CASSEARGQDIRGYGYTF	TGTGCCAGCAGTGAGGCCCGGGGACAGGACATACGAGGTTATGGCTACACCTTC
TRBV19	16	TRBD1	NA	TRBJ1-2	CASSRLMGQSNYGYTF	TGTGCCAGTAGCCGACTCATGGGACAGTCTAACTATGGCTACACCTTC
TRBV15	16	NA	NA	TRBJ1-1	CATSRDAKTPGTEAFF	TGTGCCACCAGCAGAGACGCGAAGACGCCAGGGACTGAAGCTTTCTTT
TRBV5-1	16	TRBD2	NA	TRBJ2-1	CASSLDGLAGYNEQFF	TGCGCCAGCAGCTTAGACGGACTAGCGGGATACAATGAGCAGTTCTTC
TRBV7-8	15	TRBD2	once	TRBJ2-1	CASSYGLVSVNEQFF	TGTGCCAGCAGCTATGGACTAGTATCGGTGAATGAGCAGTTCTTC
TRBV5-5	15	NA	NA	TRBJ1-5	CASSLGRESNQPQHF	TGTGCCAGCAGCTTGGGGCGGGAATCAAATCAGCCCCAGCATTTT
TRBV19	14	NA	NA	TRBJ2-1	CASSSLQVYNEQFF	TGTGCCAGTAGTTCCCTACAGGTCTACAATGAGCAGTTCTTC
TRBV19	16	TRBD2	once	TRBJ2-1	CASSQSLAGGLNEQFF	TGTGCCAGTAGCCAATCTCTAGCGGGAGGTTTAAATGAGCAGTTCTTC
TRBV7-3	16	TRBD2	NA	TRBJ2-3	CASSKTLAGPTDTQYF	TGTGCCAGCAGCAAAACCTTAGCGGGGCCCACAGATACGCAGTATTTT
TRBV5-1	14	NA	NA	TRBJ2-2	CASSFGQGGGELFF	TGCGCCAGCAGCTTCGGGCAGGGCGGCGGGGAGCTGTTTTTT
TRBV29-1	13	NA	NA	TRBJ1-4	CSVRRATNEKLFF	TGCAGCGTGAGGAGAGCAACTAATGAAAAACTGTTTTTT
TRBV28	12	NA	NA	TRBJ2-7	CASNNGGAEQYF	TGTGCCAGCAACAACGGTGGGGCCGAGCAGTACTTC
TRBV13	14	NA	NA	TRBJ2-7	CASSLGLGRYEQYF	TGTGCCAGCAGCTTGGGACTGGGGCGTTACGAGCAGTACTTC
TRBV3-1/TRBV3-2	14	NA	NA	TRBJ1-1	CASSQSDMNTEAFF	TGTGCCAGCAGCCAAAGCGATATGAACACTGAAGCTTTCTTT
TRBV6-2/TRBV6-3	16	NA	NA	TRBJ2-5	CASSYNAGGPQETQYF	TGTGCCAGCAGTTACAATGCCGGAGGGCCCCAAGAGACCCAGTACTTC
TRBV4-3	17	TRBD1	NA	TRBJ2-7	CASSQEGVGTDTYEQYF	TGCGCCAGCAGCCAAGAGGGAGTCGGGACAGACACCTACGAGCAGTACTTC
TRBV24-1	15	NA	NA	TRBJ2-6	CATSSGGAGANVLTF	TGTGCCACCAGTTCTGGGGGCGCGGGGGCCAACGTCCTGACTTTC
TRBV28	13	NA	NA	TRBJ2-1	CASRGKSYNEQFF	TGTGCCAGCCGGGGGAAGTCCTACAATGAGCAGTTCTTC
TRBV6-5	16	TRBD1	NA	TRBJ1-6	CASSSRGQGMYSPLHF	TGTGCCAGCAGTTCCCGTGGACAGGGGATGTATTCACCCCTCCACTTT
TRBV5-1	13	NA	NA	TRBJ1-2	CASSFLGTEIYTF	TGCGCCAGCAGCTTTTTAGGTACAGAGATCTACACCTTC
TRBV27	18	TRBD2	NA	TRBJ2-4	CASSSPSSGGAVGNIQYF	TGTGCCAGCAGTTCCCCCTCTAGCGGGGGGGCTGTAGGAAACATTCAGTACTTC
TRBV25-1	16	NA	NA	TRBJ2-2	CASSEGNNRHTGELFF	TGTGCCAGCAGTGAAGGCAATAATCGTCACACCGGGGAGCTGTTTTTT
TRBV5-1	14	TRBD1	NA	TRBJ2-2	CASSWTGSTGELFF	TGCGCCAGCAGCTGGACAGGAAGCACCGGGGAGCTGTTTTTT
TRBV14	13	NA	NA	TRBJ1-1	CASSQALNTEAFF	TGTGCCAGCAGCCAAGCATTGAACACTGAAGCTTTCTTT
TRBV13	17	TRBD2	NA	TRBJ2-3	CASSLGLSSGRTDTQYF	TGTGCCAGCAGCTTAGGGCTGAGTAGCGGGAGAACAGATACGCAGTATTTT
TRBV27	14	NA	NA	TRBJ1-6	CASKEESYNSPLHF	TGTGCCAGCAAAGAAGAGAGTTATAATTCACCCCTCCACTTT
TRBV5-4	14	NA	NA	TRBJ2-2	CASSSQRATGELFF	TGTGCCAGCAGCTCTCAGAGGGCCACCGGGGAGCTGTTTTTT
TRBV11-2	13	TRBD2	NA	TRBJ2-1	CASSSGLAGEQFF	TGTGCCAGCAGCTCGGGACTAGCGGGGGAGCAGTTCTTC
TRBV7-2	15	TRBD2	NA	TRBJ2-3	CASSYPSGGTDTQYF	TGTGCCAGCAGCTACCCCAGCGGGGGCACAGATACGCAGTATTTT
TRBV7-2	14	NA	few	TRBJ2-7	CASSTTGRIDEQYF	TGTGCCAGCAGCACCACAGGCAGAATCGACGAGCAGTACTTC
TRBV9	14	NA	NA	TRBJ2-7	CASSARGYSYEQYF	TGTGCCAGCAGCGCTAGAGGTTACTCCTACGAGCAGTACTTC
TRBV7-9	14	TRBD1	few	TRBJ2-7	CASSLAGQVSEQYF	TGTGCCAGCAGCTTGGCGGGACAGGTGTCTGAGCAGTACTTC
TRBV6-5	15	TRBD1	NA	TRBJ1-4	CASRKHGTGDEKLFF	TGTGCCAGCAGGAAACACGGGACAGGGGATGAAAAACTGTTTTTT
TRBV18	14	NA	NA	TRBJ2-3	CASSPPGTADTQYF	TGTGCCAGCTCACCACCGGGGACTGCGGATACGCAGTATTTT
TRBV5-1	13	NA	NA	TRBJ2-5	CASRVRAQETQYF	TGCGCCAGCAGAGTCAGGGCCCAAGAGACCCAGTACTTC
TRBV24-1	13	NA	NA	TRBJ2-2	CATSGVGAGELFF	TGTGCCACCAGCGGGGTCGGGGCCGGGGAGCTGTTTTTT
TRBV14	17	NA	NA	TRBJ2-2	CASSQPGWGTNTGELFF	TGTGCCAGCAGCCAACCGGGGTGGGGGACAAACACCGGGGAGCTGTTTTTT
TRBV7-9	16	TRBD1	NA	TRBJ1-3	CASSFLQGSWGNTIYF	TGTGCCAGCAGCTTTTTACAGGGGTCATGGGGAAACACCATATATTTT
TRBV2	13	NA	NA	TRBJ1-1	CASTPAVNTEAFF	TGTGCCAGCACCCCCGCAGTGAACACTGAAGCTTTCTTT
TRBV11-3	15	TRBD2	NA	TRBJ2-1	CASSLELAGTNEQFF	TGTGCCAGCAGCTTAGAGCTAGCGGGGACAAATGAGCAGTTCTTC
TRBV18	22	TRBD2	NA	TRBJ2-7	CASSPGLAVYTTPRPLTYEQYF	TGTGCCAGCTCTCCGGGACTAGCGGTATATACCACCCCCCGACCTTTAACCTACGAGCAGTACTTC